A single sample is the source of the 3 T cell receptor beta chains below, sequenced in a study of graft-versus-host responses after intestinal transplantation. Stimulators, around 200,000 irradiated and violet-dye-labeled cells, were plated with around 200,000 CFSE-labeled responder cells. Only in-frame clones appear in the TCRdb table, and some are missing; sequencing was by immunoSEQ multiplex PCR. The sample includes several thousand clones, 33% seen only once; the top ten take roughly 3%. The source was alloreactive CD8+ T cells from a mixed lymphocyte reaction culture, collected before transplantation. Indicated subset: CFSE-low proliferating T cells sorted from approximately 6-day pre-transplant mixed lymphocyte reaction (GvH or HvG direction). These receptor sequences come from a human patient who was an organ donor for intestinal transplantation.

The chain uses TRBV19 and TRBJ2-3; D is possibly TRBD2 (5 bases). The CDR3 totals 16 residues. The germline V gene has CDR1 LNHDA and CDR2 SQIVND (reference sequence). The ends were cut back, 1 base at V and 2 bases at J, with 13 bases in the middle. The CDR3 DNA sequence: TGTGCCAGTAGTATAGCGGGAATCTTTCTCACAGATACGCAGTATTTT. Encoded protein: CASSIAGIFLTDTQYF.

The V gene is TRBV10-2, the J gene TRBJ2-7; D uncertain. Germline assignment: CDR1 WSHSY and CDR2 SAAADI. Trimming stripped 4 bases from V and 3 bases from J, with 4 bases between. The CDR3 covers 11 residues. The CDR3 spells CASSAGYEQYF. CDR3 sequence (DNA): TGCGCCAGCAGTGCGGGCTACGAGCAGTACTTC.

This clone was found once. The CDR3 reads CASSPARGDTGELFF. The CDR3, as DNA: TGTGCCAGCAGCCCCGCCCGGGGAGACACCGGGGAGCTGTTTTTT. The gene calls are TRBV11-1 and TRBJ2-2; possibly TRBD2 for D (5 bases). V was cut by 5 bases and J by 3 bases, with 13 bases left in between. Germline V gene data show CDR1 as SGHAT and CDR2 as FQDESV (reference sequence). This CDR3 is built from 15 residues.